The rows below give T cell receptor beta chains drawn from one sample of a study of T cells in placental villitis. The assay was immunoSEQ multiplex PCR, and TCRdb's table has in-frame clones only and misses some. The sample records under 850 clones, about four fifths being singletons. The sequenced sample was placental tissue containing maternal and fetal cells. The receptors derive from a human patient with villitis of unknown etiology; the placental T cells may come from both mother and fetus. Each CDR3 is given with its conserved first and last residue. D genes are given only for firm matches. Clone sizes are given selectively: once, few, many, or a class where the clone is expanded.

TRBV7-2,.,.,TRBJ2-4,TGTGCCAGCAGCTTAGTACCGGTGGGGGTAGCCAAAAACATTCAGTACTTC,CASSLVPVGVAKNIQYF
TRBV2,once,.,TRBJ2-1,TGTGCCAGCAGTCTAGATCGGAGTGAGCAGTTCTTC,CASSLDRSEQFF
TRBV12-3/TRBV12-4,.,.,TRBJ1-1,TGTGCCAGCAGTTTAACGCAGAGCACTGAAGCTTTCTTT,CASSLTQSTEAFF
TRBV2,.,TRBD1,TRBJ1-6,TGTGCCAGCAGCGCAGGGACAGGGATTCCCAATTCACCCCTCCACTTT,CASSAGTGIPNSPLHF
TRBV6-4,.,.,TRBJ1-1,TGTGCCAGTAGTTTCACGGCAAACACTGAAGCTTTCTTT,CASSFTANTEAFF
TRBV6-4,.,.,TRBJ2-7,TGTGCCAGCAGTGACAGGTACGAGCAGTACTTC,CASSDRYEQYF
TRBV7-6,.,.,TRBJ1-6,TGTGCCAGCAGCTTGTCGATGGTCCATTCACCCCTCCACTTT,CASSLSMVHSPLHF
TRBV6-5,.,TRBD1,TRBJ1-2,TGTGCCAGCAGTTACGTTTCCCCAACAGGGGGCTGTGGCTACACCTTC,CASSYVSPTGGCGYTF
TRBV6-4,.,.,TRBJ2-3,TGTGCCAGCAGTGAAGGTCCTAGCACAGATACGCAGTATTTT,CASSEGPSTDTQYF
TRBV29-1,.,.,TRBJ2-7,TGCAGCGTTGAAGGGTCGCGCCGGGAGATGTCCTACGAGCAGTACTTC,CSVEGSRREMSYEQYF
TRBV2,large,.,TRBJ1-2,TGTGCCAGCAGTGATAAGGGGAACTATGGCTACACCTTC,CASSDKGNYGYTF
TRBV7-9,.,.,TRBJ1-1,TGTGCCAGCAGCTTAGAGATGGGAAACACTGAAGCTTTCTTT,CASSLEMGNTEAFF
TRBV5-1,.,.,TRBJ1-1,TGTGCCAGCAGCTTGGAGGGGTCACAAAACACTGAAGCTTTCTTT,CASSLEGSQNTEAFF
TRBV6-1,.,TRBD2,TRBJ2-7,TGTGCCAGCAGTGAGGAAGCGGGGGCCTCCTACGAGCAGTACTTC,CASSEEAGASYEQYF
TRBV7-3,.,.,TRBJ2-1,TGTGCCAGCAGCCCCTACTTGACCTACAATGAGCAGTTCTTC,CASSPYLTYNEQFF
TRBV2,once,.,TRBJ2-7,TGTGCCAGCTCACCGGGGTCCTACGAGCAGTACTTC,CASSPGSYEQYF
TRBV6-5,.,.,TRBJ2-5,TGTGCCAGCAGGCTGGGAGAGACCCAGTACTTC,CASRLGETQYF
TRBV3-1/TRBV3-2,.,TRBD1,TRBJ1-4,TGTGCCAGCAGCCAACTAGGAACCGGGACAGGGGGTGAAAAACTGTTTTTT,CASSQLGTGTGGEKLFF
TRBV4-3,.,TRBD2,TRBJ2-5,TGCGCCAGCAGCCAAGATGGGCCTCCTCTAGCGGGGCAAGAAACCCAGTACTTC,CASSQDGPPLAGQETQYF
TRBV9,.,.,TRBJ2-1,TGTGCCAGCGGGCAGGGGAGCGCCTACAATGAGCAGTTCTTC,CASGQGSAYNEQFF
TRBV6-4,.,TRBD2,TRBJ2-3,TGTGCCAGCAGTGCTAGCGGGAGGGCCTCAGATACGCAGTATTTT,CASSASGRASDTQYF
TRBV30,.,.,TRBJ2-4,TGTGCCTGGAGTCCGGGACACGAAAACATTCAGTACTTC,CAWSPGHENIQYF
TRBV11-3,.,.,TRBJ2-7,TGTGCCAGCAGCTTAGATCTTGGAAGGTCCTACGAGCAGTACTTC,CASSLDLGRSYEQYF
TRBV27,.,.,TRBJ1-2,TGTGCCAGCAGTTTATCGAGGGCAGGGAAGGGCTATGGCTACACCTTC,CASSLSRAGKGYGYTF
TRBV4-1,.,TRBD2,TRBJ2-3,TGCGCCAGCAGCCAAGAAGAGACTAGCGTAGATACGCAGTATTTT,CASSQEETSVDTQYF
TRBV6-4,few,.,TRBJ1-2,TGTGCCAGCAGTGACTCCCAAACGGGGGGCTACACCTTC,CASSDSQTGGYTF
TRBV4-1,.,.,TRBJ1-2,TGCGCCAGCAGCCAGGTTTTAGGCTATGGCTACACCTTC,CASSQVLGYGYTF
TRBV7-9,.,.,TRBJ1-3,TGTGCCAGCAGCTTAGATGTCAGAGTTTTCGGAAACACCATATATTTT,CASSLDVRVFGNTIYF
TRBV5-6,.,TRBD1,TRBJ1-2,TGTGCCAGCAGCTTACAGGGGAACTATGGCTACACCTTC,CASSLQGNYGYTF
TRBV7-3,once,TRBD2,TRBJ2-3,TGTGCCAGCAGCTTGAGAACTAGCGGCTTGCCCTCGAGCACAGATACGCAGTATTTT,CASSLRTSGLPSSTDTQYF
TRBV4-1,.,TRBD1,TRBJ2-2,TGCGCCAGCAGCCTCGGGACAGAAACCGGGGAGCTGTTTTTT,CASSLGTETGELFF
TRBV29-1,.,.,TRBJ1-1,TGCAGCGTTGAAGGGGGACTGATGAACACTGAAGCTTTCTTT,CSVEGGLMNTEAFF
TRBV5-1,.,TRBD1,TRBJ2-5,TGCGCCAGCAGCTTGGGGGGGACAGGGCGAGAGACCCAGTACTTC,CASSLGGTGRETQYF
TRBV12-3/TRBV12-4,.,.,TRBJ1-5,TGTGCCAGCAGTTTGGGGGTAAATCAGCCCCAGCATTTT,CASSLGVNQPQHF
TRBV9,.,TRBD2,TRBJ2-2,TGTGCCAGCAGCGTAAGCGGGGGGGCCTACACCGGGGAGCTGTTTTTT,CASSVSGGAYTGELFF
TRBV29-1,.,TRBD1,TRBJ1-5,TGCAGCGTTGAAGGACAGGGCCATCAGCCCCAGCATTTT,CSVEGQGHQPQHF
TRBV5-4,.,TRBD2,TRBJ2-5,TGTGCCAGCAGCTTCCCTAGCGGGGGGGACGGAGAGACCCAGTACTTC,CASSFPSGGDGETQYF
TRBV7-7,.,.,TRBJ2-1,TGTGCCAGCAGCTTAGGACCAACCGCCTACAATGAGCAGTTCTTC,CASSLGPTAYNEQFF
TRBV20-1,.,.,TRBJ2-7,TGCAGTGCTAGTGGGACTGGCCTTTTTTCCTACGAGCAGTACTTC,CSASGTGLFSYEQYF
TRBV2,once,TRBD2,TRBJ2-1,TGTGCCAGCAGCGGAGTTAGGAGCGGGGTGAATGAGCAGTTCTTC,CASSGVRSGVNEQFF
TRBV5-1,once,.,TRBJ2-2,TGCGCCAGCAGCTTCACCGGGGAGCTGTTTTTT,CASSFTGELFF
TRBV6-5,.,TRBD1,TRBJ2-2,TGTGCCAGCAGGCGACAGGGGGACACCGGGGAGCTGTTTTTT,CASRRQGDTGELFF